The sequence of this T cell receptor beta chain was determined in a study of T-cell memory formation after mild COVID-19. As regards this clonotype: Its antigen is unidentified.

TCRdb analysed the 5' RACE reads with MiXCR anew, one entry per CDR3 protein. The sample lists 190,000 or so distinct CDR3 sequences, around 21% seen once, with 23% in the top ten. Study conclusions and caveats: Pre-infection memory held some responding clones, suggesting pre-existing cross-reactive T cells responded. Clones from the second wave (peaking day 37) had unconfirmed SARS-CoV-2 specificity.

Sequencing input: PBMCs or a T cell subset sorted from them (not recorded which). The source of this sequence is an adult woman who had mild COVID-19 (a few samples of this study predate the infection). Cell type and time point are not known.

The CDR3 region is CASSLEGQGFYEQFF. The CDR3 DNA sequence: TGTGCCAGCAGCCTCGAGGGACAGGGGTTTTATGAGCAGTTCTTC. The chain recombines TRBV3-1 with TRBJ2-1, with 10 bases identical to TRBD1. The junction had 8 bases not matched to a gene; V was cut back by 4 bases and J by 8 bases. The CDR3 is made up of 15 amino acids. Germline CDR1 is LGHDT and CDR2 is YNNKEL (reference sequence).